Described below is a single T cell receptor (beta chain) sequence and its context. RNA was extracted with the RNeasy kit, and a quantity of roughly 0.45 to 1 ug was reverse transcribed using random hexamers. Amplification of TCR beta CDR3 was carried out by immunoSEQ multiplex PCR, which covered 54 Vbeta and 13 Jbeta segments. TCRdb recomputed calls from the immunoSEQ multiplex PCR reads with MiXCR, one row per CDR3 protein. The data hold a few hundred thousand distinct CDR3 sequences, with more than 75% observed a single time. The data derive from a study of CD8 T cells in Susac syndrome. Each multiple sclerosis control was a treatment-naive patient with relapsing-remitting disease that was either stable or active. Negative isolation was applied to CD8+ and CD4+ T cells, and FACS enrichment was applied to TEMRA cells. The CDR3 spans 13 residues. Germline CDR1 is KGHDR and CDR2 is SFDVKD. Trimming took off 7 bases at V and 4 bases at J, with 12 bases between the two ends.

J is TRBJ1-2 and V is TRBV24-1, with TRBD1 as a possible D gene (5 bases). The sample was CD8+ T cells from PBMCs. The source of this sequence is a human donor with multiple sclerosis. The CDR3 DNA is TGTGCCACCAGCCCACGGGGGAGCTATGGCTACACCTTC. This gives the protein CATSPRGSYGYTF.